The clone carrying this T cell receptor beta chain was counted many times. Axillary draining lymph nodes of breast cancer patients supplied the node samples. These data belong to a study of breast tumors, draining lymph nodes, adjacent tissues. TCRdb redid the calling of the multiplex PCR reads with MiXCR, one entry per CDR3 protein. The sample shows nearly 200,000 distinct CDR3 sequences, roughly 29% of them seen only once. The CDR3 sequence is 16 residues long. The junction had 13 bases not matched to a gene; V was cut back by 6 bases and J by 7 bases. Germline V gives CDR1 PRHDT, CDR2 FYEKMQ (reference sequence).

This chain joins TRBV13 and TRBJ2-1; 9 nucleotides match TRBD1. The TCR comes from a female donor with breast cancer. Some clones in this sample may be carry-over from other donors' samples. The material sequenced was axillary lymph node tissue. Here the CDR3 reads CASRRPRDRDGNEQFF. CDR3 nucleotide sequence: TGTGCCAGCAGGCGCCCCCGGGACAGGGATGGTAATGAGCAGTTCTTC.